Detailed here is one T cell receptor (beta chain). Its antigen is undetermined. The record originates from a study of Ad26.COV2.S vaccination and SARS-CoV-2 variants. The CDR3 has 14 residues. Per the germline V gene, CDR1 is SNHLY and CDR2 is FYNNEI. With V trimmed by 3 bases and J by 7 bases, 5 bases remained unmatched. TCRdb's copy holds only in-frame clones and misses some; the assay was immunoSEQ multiplex PCR. The data show around 94,000 clones, with 80% seen just once and roughly 17% held by the top ten. General study points: Vaccine recipients posted higher spike-specific TCR breadth than their placebo counterparts. Vaccinated and placebo-treated recipients had similar non-spike TCR breadth. Using TCR breadth and depth analyses may have led to underestimated total T cell responses.

The chain employs TRBV2 and TRBJ2-1; 8 nucleotides align to TRBD1. This sequence originates from a human donor who had recovered from COVID-19. This material consisted of peripheral blood, taken after recovery from COVID-19. CDR3: CASSEAGQVNEQFF. The DNA of the CDR3 is TGTGCCAGCAGTGAGGCGGGACAGGTTAATGAGCAGTTCTTC.